Each of the 32 T cell receptor beta chains below was sequenced from the same sample in a study of molecular identifiers for immune sequencing clone quantification. TCRdb fed the PCR reads into MiXCR, producing one record per CDR3 protein. In the table there are some 320,000 distinct CDR3 sequences, over 20% of which are singletons. Specimen: naive CD8+ T cells from blood, with Jurkat cell RNA spiked in. Subset in this sample: FACS-sorted CD8+CD4-CCR7+CD45RA+ naive T cells. Every receptor here comes from a human donor in good health. Some libraries in this study had Jurkat cell RNA spiked in.

This clonotype was counted ten times or more. The chain is built from TRBV6-2 or TRBV6-3 and TRBJ1-6; 7 nucleotides agree with TRBD1. There are 14 residues in the CDR3. CDR1 and CDR2 (germline): MNHEY, SVGEGT. V lost 5 bases to trimming and J lost 11 bases; unmatched junction nucleotides: 9. CDR3 coding DNA: TGTGCCAGCAGTACCGGGACAGATTTTCCACCCCTCCACTTT. Protein product: CASSTGTDFPPLHF.

The table lists this clonotype with many counts. The rearrangement joins TRBV28 to TRBJ1-4; no firm D call. V gave up 3 bases and J gave up 7 bases, with 6 bases separating them. The germline gives CDR1 MDHEN, CDR2 SYDVKM. This CDR3 contains 12 residues. CDR3 nucleotide sequence: TGTGCCAGCAGTTTCGACCGTGAAAAACTGTTTTTT. This encodes CASSFDREKLFF.

This clonotype was found many times. CDR3 sequence reads: CASSLPTGLGTEAFF. CDR3 DNA sequence: TGTGCCAGCAGCTTACCGACAGGGTTGGGCACTGAAGCTTTCTTT. The J gene is TRBJ1-1, the V gene TRBV13, with 7 bases lining up with TRBD1. Germline V gene lookup returns CDR1 PRHDT and CDR2 FYEKMQ (reference sequence). The CDR3 covers 15 residues. Trimming cost V 2 bases and J 4 bases; bases outside gene matches: 7.

In its sample, this clonotype was seen many times. The rearrangement uses TRBV5-1 and TRBJ2-1; 7 nucleotides line up with TRBD1. Germline V gene sequence: CDR1 SGHRS, CDR2 YFSETQ. The CDR3 runs to 15 residues. The V gene end was trimmed by 1 base and the J gene end by 2 bases; junction bases not matched to a gene: 3. CDR3 in amino acids: CASSLPDRTYNEQFF. CDR3 DNA: TGCGCCAGCAGCTTGCCGGACAGGACCTACAATGAGCAGTTCTTC.

This clonotype was recorded at least ten times. The genes are TRBV20-1 and TRBJ2-7; tentatively, D is TRBD2 (6 bases). Germline V CDR1 and CDR2: DFQATT, SNEGSKA (reference sequence). The CDR3 covers 14 residues. The V end lost 5 bases, the J end lost 2 bases, and 16 bases lay between the germline ends. For the CDR3, the DNA is TGCAGTGCTGGCGAAGGACTAAAAACCTACGAGCAGTACTTC. Protein product: CSAGEGLKTYEQYF.

This clonotype was found many times. V and J are TRBV7-2 and TRBJ2-6; D is unclear. V lost 8 bases and J 0 bases, leaving 8 bases between the germline ends. The CDR3 sequence is 14 residues long. Germline CDR1 reads SGHTA; CDR2 reads FQGNSA. The CDR3 spells CASGLSSGANVLTF. CDR3 sequence (DNA): TGTGCCAGCGGGTTAAGCTCTGGGGCCAACGTCCTGACTTTC.

The sample holds a few counts of this clonotype. The genes are TRBV10-2 and TRBJ1-3; D remains ambiguous. CDR3 length: 16 amino acids. The V end was cut by 2 bases, the J end by 0 bases, with 11 bases between. The germline V gene has CDR1 WSHSY and CDR2 SAAADI. CDR3 nucleotides: TGCGCCAGCAGTGAGACTGCAGTGATCTCTGGAAACACCATATATTTT. Amino acids: CASSETAVISGNTIYF.

Ten or more counts support this clonotype. The CDR3 nucleotides read TGTGCCAGCATTCCTAGCGGTTCCTACGAGCAGTACTTC. Its translation: CASIPSGSYEQYF. The V call is TRBV7-6, the J call TRBJ2-7; 7 positions agree with TRBD2. The CDR3 sequence is 13 residues long. J lost 1 base, V lost 7 bases, and 4 bases had no gene match. Germline CDR1 reads SGHVS; CDR2 reads FNYEAQ.

This clonotype occurred many times. The J gene is TRBJ2-7, the V gene TRBV20-1; TRBD2 agrees at 8 bases. The CDR3 runs 15 residues. V dropped 4 bases and J dropped 2; count of bases not matched to a gene: 10. Germline V gene lookup returns CDR1 DFQATT and CDR2 SNEGSKA (reference sequence). The CDR3 protein is CSATLEDGGAYEQYF. Here the CDR3 DNA reads TGCAGTGCTACCCTCGAGGACGGGGGGGCCTACGAGCAGTACTTC.

This clonotype was recorded many times. The chain joins TRBV7-2 to TRBJ1-5, with D possibly matching TRBD1 (6 bases). The germline V gene has CDR1 SGHTA and CDR2 FQGNSA. Trimming pared 5 bases from V and 0 bases from J, leaving 11 bases between. The CDR3 is made up of 15 amino acids. In nucleotides, the CDR3 is TGTGCCAGCAGCCCTACAGGGTATAGCAATCAGCCCCAGCATTTT. As protein: CASSPTGYSNQPQHF.

This clonotype was seen ten or more times. This sequence joins TRBV28 and TRBJ2-2; the D gene is possibly TRBD1 (6 bases). The CDR3 totals 15 residues. V was clipped by 0 bases and J by 1 base, with 6 bases between them. In germline, CDR1 is MDHEN, CDR2 SYDVKM. The CDR3 sequence: CASSLWGQNTGELFF. Here the CDR3 DNA reads TGTGCCAGCAGTTTATGGGGACAGAACACCGGGGAGCTGTTTTTT.

In this sample, this clonotype turned up a few times. The chain combines TRBV4-2 with TRBJ1-5; D remains ambiguous. Trimming stripped 0 bases from V and 2 bases from J, with 8 bases between. Germline CDR1 reads LGHNA; CDR2 reads YNFKEQ. The CDR3 sequence is 15 residues long. In DNA form, the CDR3 reads TGTGCCAGCAGCCAAGAAAATTTAGGCAATCAGCCCCAGCATTTT. Protein product: CASSQENLGNQPQHF.

This clonotype turned up a few times. This chain connects TRBV3-1 to TRBJ1-1, with D perhaps TRBD1 (5 bases). The V end lost 5 bases, the J end lost 0 bases, and 19 bases lay between the germline ends. This CDR3 contains 17 residues. Germline CDR1 and CDR2: LGHDT and YNNKEL (reference sequence). CDR3 nucleotide sequence: TGTGCCAGCAGCGTATTATCGGGGCGGGTTTTGAACACTGAAGCTTTCTTT. Protein: CASSVLSGRVLNTEAFF.

The rearrangement links TRBV27 to TRBJ2-3; the D gene is possibly TRBD1 (6 bases). Per germline, CDR1 MNHEY and CDR2 SMNVEV (reference sequence). Trimming shortened V by 8 bases and J by 1 base, and 13 bases separated the two germline ends. The CDR3 is 14 amino acids. The CDR3 region is CASQGGFRTDTQYF. In DNA, the CDR3 is TGTGCCAGCCAAGGGGGTTTTCGCACAGATACGCAGTATTTT.

This clonotype has at least ten counts. The chain uses TRBV4-3 and TRBJ1-1; possible D gene TRBD1, 5 bases. The germline CDR1 and CDR2 sequences are LGHNA and YSLEER. CDR3 size: 15 residues. Deletions cut 0 bases from V and 3 bases from J, with 11 bases between. The CDR3 DNA is TGCGCCAGCAGCCAAGATGGGGGTCCGGACACTGAAGCTTTCTTT. This encodes CASSQDGGPDTEAFF.

This clonotype occurred many times. The chain combines TRBV19 with TRBJ1-1, with D possibly TRBD1 on 5 matching bases. Germline lookup yields CDR1 LNHDA and CDR2 SQIVND (reference sequence). This CDR3 is built from 12 residues. V lost 7 bases and J 2 bases, leaving 8 bases between the germline ends. The CDR3 coding sequence is TGTGCCAGTACCCAGGGTAACACTGAAGCTTTCTTT. It translates to CASTQGNTEAFF.

This clonotype was found many times. The chain has TRBV18 and TRBJ2-7; the match to TRBD1 covers 7 bases. The CDR3 totals 15 residues. J was trimmed by 9 bases and V by 5 bases; bases with no gene match: 16. The germline CDR1 and CDR2 sequences are KGHSH and LQKENI. The CDR3 nucleotides are TGTGCCAGCTCAGCGGACAGGCCCGTGGCTTTAGGGCAGTACTTC. Its protein is CASSADRPVALGQYF.

In its sample, this clonotype was seen a few times. The chain has TRBV12-3 or TRBV12-4 and TRBJ2-4; tentatively, D is TRBD2 (6 bases). Trimming stripped 7 bases from V and 3 bases from J, with 16 bases between. The CDR3 totals 15 residues. This CDR3 is CASIGREDGKNIQYF. For the CDR3, the DNA is TGTGCCAGCATTGGCAGGGAGGACGGCAAAAACATTCAGTACTTC.

J is TRBJ2-2 and V is TRBV30; TRBD1 might be the D (5 bases). The CDR3 is made up of 13 amino acids. Germline V lookup: CDR1 GTSNPN, CDR2 SVGIG (reference sequence). Deletions cut 0 bases from V and 7 bases from J, with 9 bases between. CDR3 in DNA: TGTGCCTGGAGTGTGCAGGGCTACGGGGAGCTGTTTTTT. Translating it yields CAWSVQGYGELFF.

Turning to this clonotype: One base away lies a much larger clone, so this may be a sequencing read error. The chain has TRBV7-2 and TRBJ2-7; unclear D gene. This CDR3 spans 13 amino acids. In germline, CDR1 is SGHTA, CDR2 FQGNSA. CDR3 sequence (DNA): TGTGTCAGCAGCTTAGGCGTTTACTACGAGCAGTACTTC. Translated, it gives CVSSLGVYYEQYF.

This clonotype was seen at least ten times. The V call is TRBV7-9, the J call TRBJ2-3; D gene unclear. This CDR3 spans 13 amino acids. Germline-derived CDR1 and CDR2 are SEHNR and FQNEAQ (reference sequence). V dropped 8 bases and J dropped 0 bases, with 9 bases sitting between them. CDR3 nucleotide sequence: TGTGCCAGCCTACCCACTAGCACAGATACGCAGTATTTT. Its translation is CASLPTSTDTQYF.

This clonotype was seen many times. The V gene is TRBV20-1, the J gene TRBJ2-3; D call uncertain. CDR1 is DFQATT, CDR2 SNEGSKA, per germline (reference sequence). The CDR3 runs 16 residues. The V gene lost 5 bases and the J gene lost 7 bases, with 25 bases spanning the gap. The CDR3 region is CSACPLSSGTLNTQYF. The CDR3 DNA sequence: TGCAGTGCTTGCCCTCTCTCCTCAGGCACTTTAAATACGCAGTATTTT.

To note about this clonotype: A much larger clone sits a single nucleotide away, making a read error possible. The CDR3 reads CAGSFTSAYLGEQYF. In DNA, the CDR3 is TGTGCCGGCAGTTTTACTAGCGCCTACCTAGGGGAGCAGTACTTC. V usage is TRBV27 and J usage is TRBJ2-7, with 7 bases matching TRBD2. Germline V gives CDR1 MNHEY, CDR2 SMNVEV (reference sequence). The CDR3 runs 15 residues.

About this clonotype itself: Given the absence of the conserved phenylalanine or tryptophan at the CDR3 end, a read error is likely. The chain couples TRBV7-9 to TRBJ2-1; the match to TRBD2 covers 8 bases. V shed 5 bases, J shed 7 bases, and the junction held 13 bases outside the gene matches. The length of the CDR3 is 16 residues. The germline gives CDR1 SEHNR, CDR2 FQNEAQ (reference sequence). CDR3 coding DNA: TGTGCCAGCAGCCGACTACCGGGAGGGCCCTCAAATGAGCAGTTCCTC. Its protein is CASSRLPGGPSNEQFL.

This clonotype came up many times. This rearrangement joins TRBV13 to TRBJ2-3; weak D call: TRBD2 (6 bases). This CDR3 spans 14 amino acids. CDR1 PRHDT and CDR2 FYEKMQ come from the germline V gene (reference sequence). The germline V and J ends were trimmed by 5 bases and 6 bases, with 15 bases remaining between them. CDR3 in amino acids: CASSEGLAADTQYF. CDR3 DNA sequence: TGTGCCAGCAGCGAGGGACTGGCGGCCGATACGCAGTATTTT.

This clonotype was picked up many times. V and J are TRBV13 and TRBJ2-1, with 7 bases matching TRBD1. The CDR3 extends over 14 amino acids. J lost 5 bases, V lost 5 bases, and 6 bases had no gene match. Germline V gene data show CDR1 as PRHDT and CDR2 as FYEKMQ (reference sequence). The CDR3 sequence is CASSHETGDNEQFF. DNA of the CDR3: TGTGCCAGCAGCCATGAAACAGGGGACAATGAGCAGTTCTTC.

As to this clonotype: Possible read error: a much larger clone is one base away. The V gene is TRBV24-1, the J gene TRBJ2-3, with 10 bases lining up with TRBD1. V shed 7 bases, J shed 4 bases, and the junction held 1 base outside the gene matches. Germline loops: CDR1 KGHDR, CDR2 SFDVKD. CDR3 length: 13 amino acids. The CDR3 coding sequence is TGTGCCACCAGAGGGACAGGGGCAGATACGCAGTATTTT. This translates into CATRGTGADTQYF.

This clonotype was counted many times. This sequence joins TRBV5-8 and TRBJ2-7; no definite D call. The CDR3 length is 14 residues. V was shortened by 3 bases and J by 5 bases, with 15 bases between the two germline ends. CDR1 is SGHTS and CDR2 is YDEGEE in the germline V gene. In DNA, the CDR3 is TGTGCCAGCAGCTCCTTATCGCCAGGAAACGAGCAGTACTTC. This sequence encodes CASSSLSPGNEQYF.

This clonotype was counted once. This may be a read error, as it is one base from a much larger clone. The chain has TRBV12-3 or TRBV12-4 and TRBJ1-2, with 7 bases that match TRBD1. This CDR3 has 15 residues. This chain's CDR3 is CASNLDPGGSDGYTF. The CDR3 nucleotides are TGTGCCAGCAATTTAGATCCAGGGGGGTCTGATGGCTACACCTTC.

In this sample, this clonotype turned up a few times. The chain uses TRBV27 and TRBJ2-7, with a tentative D call TRBD1 (7 bases). Trimming left V 3 bases short and J 3 bases short, with 15 bases between. Germline loops: CDR1 MNHEY, CDR2 SMNVEV (reference sequence). This CDR3 spans 15 amino acids. The CDR3 DNA is TGTGCCAGCAGTTTGGAGGGACAGTTGCACTACGAGCAGTACTTC. This translates into CASSLEGQLHYEQYF.

About this clonotype itself: A much larger clone is a single base away; this may be a read error. The chain employs TRBV12-5 and TRBJ2-3, with D hard to call. The CDR3 is 15 residues long. Germline assignment: CDR1 LGHNT and CDR2 FRNRAP. The CDR3, as DNA: TGTGCTAGTGGTTTGGTACTGGGAAGCACAGTTACGCAGTATTTT. This sequence encodes CASGLVLGSTVTQYF.

Many counts were recorded for this clonotype. This chain connects TRBV29-1 to TRBJ2-4; D might be TRBD2 (5 bases). The germline V gene has CDR1 SQVTM and CDR2 ANQGSEA. This CDR3 has 10 residues. Trimming left V 6 bases short and J 5 bases short, with 5 bases between. CDR3 DNA: TGCAGCGTGAGGGAAAACATTCAGTACTTC. This encodes CSVRENIQYF.